The present TCR beta chain was sequenced within a study of T-cell memory formation after mild COVID-19 (dated by TCRdb to the early 2020s). With respect to the entire study: TCR sequence clusters from the two donors were found to be largely donor specific. T-cell clones expanding and contracting after mild COVID-19 in a couple of donors were tracked by longitudinal TCRalpha and TCRbeta repertoire sequencing. The cohort was made up of two young adult volunteers, one female and one male, who were previously healthy. General conclusions and limits of the study: SARS-CoV-2 specificity of the second-wave clones peaking on day 37 was not confirmed. Some responding clones were detected in pre-infection memory, which suggested that pre-existing cross-reactive memory T cells had joined the SARS-CoV-2 response. From day 15 to 85, contracting clones showed balanced CD4/CD8 phenotypes, whereas a second wave of clones that expanded from day 15 to 37 leaned towards CD4+. The study included only a couple of mild cases, and larger cohorts that include severe cases with pre-infection samples were judged to be necessary. Contracting CD4+ clones turned up mainly in the CM and EM memory subsets, whereas EMRA was where CD8+ clones were enriched.

In its sample, this clonotype was seen a few times. Its antigen is still unknown. Base qualities are not provided; no much larger clone lies one nucleotide away. PBMCs were isolated by Ficoll-Paque density gradient centrifugation. V is cut by 3 bases and J by 2 bases, and the space between the germline ends is 11 bases. From cysteine to phenylalanine, the CDR3 is 14 amino acids long. The read is trimmed to its CDR3 DNA, 42 bases read in frame from base 1. Sequencing took place on an Illumina NovaSeq 6000. Using 5'RACE with constant-segment primers, TCRalpha and TCRbeta cDNA libraries were constructed, with sample barcodes and unique molecular identifiers added in the process. Trizol reagent was used to extract RNA from every sample. Library amplification was performed in two PCR steps, and a second sample barcode and Illumina TruSeq adapters were introduced in the second step. Sequencing of libraries was performed on an Illumina NovaSeq with 2 x 150 bp paired-end reads. For the original study's pipeline: The reads were demultiplexed and collapsed into UMI-guided consensus sequences using migec v1.2.7. Using mixcr v2.1.11, UMI consensuses were aligned to TRA and TRB V and J templates and then assembled into clonotypes. Expanded or contracted clonotypes were those called significant by both edgeR and NoisET, with noise models trained on biological replicates. For edgeR calls, the thresholds were a false discovery rate-adjusted p below 0.01 and a log2 fold-change of 1. PCA with hierarchical clustering of max-normalized trajectories of the 1000 most abundant clonotypes was used as exploratory dynamics analysis. The CD4 or CD8 phenotype of responding clones was assigned using the separately sequenced CD4+ and CD8+ repertoires. The public sequencing data were trimmed at Q25 with fastp and processed into clonotypes with MiXCR by TCRdb, which kept only in-frame beta chains. Every CDR3 protein is listed once, alongside the most common genes and DNA of its rows. None of the V and J calls come from the authors' own analysis; TCRdb made them. The sample data list fewer than 500,000 distinct CDR3 sequences, and more than 20% of these were observed just once. Clones ranked in the top ten supply 12% of the sample.

Sequenced: PBMCs or a T cell subset sorted from them (not recorded which). This sequence uses TRBV12-3 or TRBV12-4 and TRBJ2-7; TRBD1 might be the D gene, on 6 matching bases. This receptor was obtained from an adult woman who had mild COVID-19 (a few samples of this study predate the infection). The sample titles of this study are shuffled in the database, so cell type and time point are left out; the donor was told from shared clones. The sequenced DNA is TGTGCCAGCAGTTTGGCAGGGGAAACCTACGAGCAGTACTTC. It codes for CASSLAGETYEQYF.